The rows below give T cell receptor beta chains drawn from one sample of a study of blood T cell repertoires in COVID-19. Generated by immunoSEQ multiplex PCR, the TCRdb table keeps only in-frame clones and is missing some. The table shows approximately 260,000 clones, with 88% occurring only once. Sequences were obtained from PBMCs or T cells enriched from blood (not recorded which). The source is a woman aged 40-49 years with acute COVID-19. CDR3s include the opening cysteine and the closing phenylalanine or tryptophan. The order of the fields is D gene, J gene, V gene, clone size, CDR3 DNA, CDR3 protein. The D gene is left open where the match is weak. Only some rows state a clone size, as once, few, many or a class for expanded clones.

TRBD1 TRBJ1-5 TRBV19 once TGTGCCAGTAGTATCCCGGGACAGGGGGCATTCAATCAGCCCCAGCATTTT CASSIPGQGAFNQPQHF
TRBD1 TRBJ1-2 TRBV11-3 once TGTGCCAGCAGCTTAGGTGGACAGGGGGCCCTCCCTATCTATGGCTACACCTTC CASSLGGQGALPIYGYTF
TRBD2 TRBJ2-2 TRBV5-1 - TGCGCCAGCAGCTTCGAGAGAGCGGGAGTTGACACCGGGGAGCTGTTTTTT CASSFERAGVDTGELFF
- TRBJ1-1 TRBV7-9 - TGTGCCAGCAGCTTATCCCTTCGGAACACTGAAGCTTTCTTT CASSLSLRNTEAFF
- TRBJ1-4 TRBV3-1/TRBV3-2 - TGTGCCAGCAGCAATCGACAGGCGACTTCTGAAAAACTGTTTTTT CASSNRQATSEKLFF
TRBD1 TRBJ1-2 TRBV28 - TGTGCCAGCAGTTCCCTAAGACTGCAGGGGGCTGGCTACACCTTC CASSSLRLQGAGYTF
- TRBJ1-2 TRBV18 - TGTGCCAGCTCACCAACAAAGGGGACAATCGCCTGGGGCTACACCTTC CASSPTKGTIAWGYTF
TRBD1 TRBJ1-2 TRBV7-2 - TGTGCCAGCAGCCCGCAACAGGGGAGCTATGGCTACACCTTC CASSPQQGSYGYTF
- TRBJ2-1 TRBV24-1 - TGTGCCACCAGTGATTTGGACAGGAGCGGTAGGGATGAGCAGTTCTTC CATSDLDRSGRDEQFF
TRBD1 TRBJ1-2 TRBV3-1/TRBV3-2 - TGTGCCAGCAGCCGGCCGGGACAGGGGCATGGCAGCTATGGCTACACCTTC CASSRPGQGHGSYGYTF
TRBD2 TRBJ2-1 TRBV29-1 - TGCAGCGTTGCCCGACTAGCGGGTGAAAATGAGCAGTTCTTC CSVARLAGENEQFF
TRBD2 TRBJ2-1 TRBV27 - TGTGCCAGCAGTTTGTCAGCGGGAGGAGAGAATGAGCAGTTCTTC CASSLSAGGENEQFF
TRBD2 TRBJ2-1 TRBV5-4 - TGTGCCAGCAGCGAAGCGGGAGGGGGCTTCTACAATGAGCAGTTCTTC CASSEAGGGFYNEQFF
- TRBJ2-7 TRBV19 - TGTGCCAGTAGTATAGACAGCGCCGGGACCTACGAGCAGTACTTC CASSIDSAGTYEQYF
- TRBJ1-3 TRBV18 - TGTGCCAGCTCACCGCGGGAAGCGGGAAACACCATATATTTT CASSPREAGNTIYF
- TRBJ2-3 TRBV9 - TGTGCCAGCAGCGTCGGGGGGCGACGCACAGATACGCAGTATTTT CASSVGGRRTDTQYF
- TRBJ2-3 TRBV7-9 - TGTGCCAGCAGCTTAGGGGGCCGGACGCAGTATTTT CASSLGGRTQYF
- TRBJ1-2 TRBV27 - TGTGCCAGCAGTCAAAACGGGAACTATGGCTACACCTTC CASSQNGNYGYTF
TRBD1 TRBJ2-3 TRBV27 - TGTGCCAGCAGTTTACCGGGGACAGGGTCGGGGACAGATACGCAGTATTTT CASSLPGTGSGTDTQYF
TRBD1 TRBJ1-1 TRBV12-3/TRBV12-4 - TGTGCCAGCAGTTTAAGGGGGCTCACTGAAGCTTTCTTT CASSLRGLTEAFF
- TRBJ1-5 TRBV5-6 - TGTGCCAGCAGCTTGGCTCTGGCAGGGGGCAATCAGCCCCAGCATTTT CASSLALAGGNQPQHF
TRBD1 TRBJ1-1 TRBV19 - TGTGCCAGTAGTATCCAGACAGGGTCGGACACTGAAGCTTTCTTT CASSIQTGSDTEAFF
- TRBJ2-2 TRBV6-5 - TGTGCCAGCAGAGAGCGGATTATCGGGGAGCTGTTTTTT CASRERIIGELFF
TRBD2 TRBJ2-7 TRBV4-1 - TGCGCCAGCAGCCTGCGCCCCGAGCGGACTAGCGGGAGAGGTCACGAGCAGTACTTC CASSLRPERTSGRGHEQYF
- TRBJ2-7 TRBV6-5 - TGTGCCAGCAGTTACGAGGGCATGAGCTCCTACGAGCAGTACTTC CASSYEGMSSYEQYF
TRBD2 TRBJ2-3 TRBV5-4 once TGTGCCAGCAGCTCTGGGGGGCTAGCGGGAGGGATAGATACGCAGTATTTT CASSSGGLAGGIDTQYF
- TRBJ1-2 TRBV5-5 - TGTGCCAGCAGACCCGGGACAAATAACTATGGCTACACCTTC CASRPGTNNYGYTF
- TRBJ2-5 TRBV9 - TGTGCCAGCAGCGTAGGTGGGCGGGACGAGGAGACCCAGTACTTC CASSVGGRDEETQYF
- TRBJ1-1 TRBV10-3 once TGTGCCATCAAATTAGACAGAGGGAACACTGAAGCTTTCTTT CAIKLDRGNTEAFF
- TRBJ1-2 TRBV29-1 - TGCAGCGTTGTCGGGGGGGACTATGGCTACACCTTC CSVVGGDYGYTF
- TRBJ2-5 TRBV7-2 - TGTGCCAGCAGCTTAGCGGGGGCTACAGAGACCCAGTACTTC CASSLAGATETQYF
- TRBJ2-5 TRBV9 - TGTGCCAGCAGCGAGGCCCCGCGGTTTCAAGAGACCCAGTACTTC CASSEAPRFQETQYF
- TRBJ2-2 TRBV24-1 - TGTGCCACCAGTGAGTCTTTGGGGAGGACGAGCAGAGGGGAGCTGTTTTTT CATSESLGRTSRGELFF
- TRBJ2-4 TRBV7-2 - TGTGCCAGCAGCTTACTCCCTAGAGGGGGCGGGATGGCCAAAAACATTCAGTACTTC CASSLLPRGGGMAKNIQYF
TRBD1 TRBJ1-2 TRBV18 - TGTGCCAGCTCACCGGACAGGATCTATGGCTACACCTTC CASSPDRIYGYTF
TRBD2 TRBJ2-1 TRBV30 - TGTGCCTGGAGTGTAAGCGGGAGCTCCTACAATGAGCAGTTCTTC CAWSVSGSSYNEQFF
- TRBJ1-1 TRBV25-1 - TGTGCCAGCAGTGATCACGAGAGTACAGGAACTTTCTTT CASSDHESTGTFF
- TRBJ1-2 TRBV24-1 - TGTGCCACCAGTGATTACGGGTCCTTTATTACCTTC CATSDYGSFITF
TRBD1 TRBJ1-1 TRBV4-1 - TGCGCCAGCAGCCAATCCGACACCTCCAGGGGGCGGACTGAAGCTTTCTTT CASSQSDTSRGRTEAFF
- TRBJ2-1 TRBV21-1 - TGTGCCAGCAGCAAAGCGCGCGCTGGCCAGGGGTGCAATGAGCAGTTCTTC CASSKARAGQGCNEQFF
- TRBJ2-7 TRBV21-1 - TGTGCCAGCAGCAAAGGGCACAGGGGAAGGCAGTACTTC CASSKGHRGRQYF
- TRBJ1-6 TRBV30 - TGTGCCTGGAGGCACCGGGACACTACAAACCGGGCCCTCCACTTT CAWRHRDTTNRALHF
TRBD2 TRBJ2-2 TRBV7-2 - TGTGCCAGCAGCCCAAGAAACAGCGGGAGAAACACCGGGGAGCTGTTTTTT CASSPRNSGRNTGELFF
- TRBJ1-2 TRBV5-4 - TGTGCCAGCAGCTTGGAAGGGGCCTATGGCTACACCTTC CASSLEGAYGYTF
TRBD2 TRBJ2-2 TRBV19 - TGTGCCAGTAGTATTAGCGGGCGAAACACCGGGGAGCTGTTTTTT CASSISGRNTGELFF
- TRBJ2-1 TRBV3-1/TRBV3-2 - TGTGCCAGCAGCCAAGGATTTGAGCTAGATGAGCAGTTCTTC CASSQGFELDEQFF
- TRBJ1-5 TRBV5-1 - TGCGCCAGCAGCTTGGGAGCTCAAGGAGAGAGCAATCAGCCCCAGCATTTT CASSLGAQGESNQPQHF
- TRBJ1-4 TRBV4-3 - TGCGCCAGCAGCCCGACTTTTGCAACTAATGAAAAACTGTTTTTT CASSPTFATNEKLFF
- TRBJ1-4 TRBV12-3/TRBV12-4 once TGTGCCAGCAGTTTATACGGGGGGGAAAAACTGTTTTTT CASSLYGGEKLFF
- TRBJ1-2 TRBV28 once TGTGCCAGCAGTTCCCATCAGCGACAGGTGAACTATGGCTACACCTTC CASSSHQRQVNYGYTF